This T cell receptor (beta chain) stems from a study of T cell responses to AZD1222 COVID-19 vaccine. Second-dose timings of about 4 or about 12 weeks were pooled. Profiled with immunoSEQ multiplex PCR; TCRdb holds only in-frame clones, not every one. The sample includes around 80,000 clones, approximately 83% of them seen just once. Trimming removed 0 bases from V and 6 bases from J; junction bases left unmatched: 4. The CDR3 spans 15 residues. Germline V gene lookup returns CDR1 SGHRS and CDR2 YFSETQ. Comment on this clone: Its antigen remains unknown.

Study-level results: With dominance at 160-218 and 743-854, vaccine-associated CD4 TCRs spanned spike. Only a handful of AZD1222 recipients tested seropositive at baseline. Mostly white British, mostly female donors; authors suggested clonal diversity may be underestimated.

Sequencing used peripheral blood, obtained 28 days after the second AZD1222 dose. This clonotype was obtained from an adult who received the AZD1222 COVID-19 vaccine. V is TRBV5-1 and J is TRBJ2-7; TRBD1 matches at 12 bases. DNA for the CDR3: TGCGCCAGCAGCTTGGGCGGGACAGGGGGCGCCGAGCAGTACTTC. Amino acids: CASSLGGTGGAEQYF. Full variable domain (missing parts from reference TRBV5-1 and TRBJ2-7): KAGVTQTPRYLIKTRGQQVTLSCSPISGHRSVSWYQQTPGQGLQFLFEYFSETQRNKGNFPGRFSGRQFSNSRSEMNVSTLELGDSALYLCASSLGGTGGAEQYFGPGTRLTVT.